This TCR beta chain was retrieved from a study of T cell responses to AZD1222 COVID-19 vaccine. Study-wide points: In a largely white British group with more females than males, clonal diversity was possibly underestimated. The study found vaccine-associated CD4 TCRs spanning spike, dominant at 160-218 and 743-854. Just five to seven AZD1222 recipients tested seropositive at baseline.

As concerns this clone: Its antigen remains unidentified.

There are 18 residues in the CDR3. Germline V gene sequence: CDR1 SGHAT, CDR2 FQNNGV. V was shortened by 2 bases and J by 0 bases, with 19 bases between the two germline ends. TCRdb keeps only in-frame clones here, not all; method: immunoSEQ multiplex PCR. The repertoire includes 98,000 or so clones, 88% of them detected once, and approximately 16% sits in the top ten. This chain uses TRBV11-2 with TRBJ2-5; no clear D. The sequence came from an adult who received the AZD1222 COVID-19 vaccine. The source was peripheral blood, collected 28 days after the second AZD1222 dose. In DNA form, the CDR3 reads TGTGCCAGCAGCTTATATAGATTTCAGAGCGCGAACCAAGAGACCCAGTACTTC. This translates into CASSLYRFQSANQETQYF.